This is a list of T cell receptor beta chains from one sample in a study of early T cells in non-severe SARS-CoV-2 infection. TCRdb re-derived calls from the 5' RACE reads in MiXCR, one entry per CDR3 protein. In the table there are approximately 50,000 distinct CDR3 sequences, roughly 8.2% of which are singletons. Sequenced material: whole blood. These receptors came from an adult who was a healthcare worker with PCR-confirmed SARS-CoV-2 infection or an uninfected control (not recorded which). Each CDR3 is given with its conserved first and last residue. A D gene is named only where the DNA matches it firmly. Part of the rows lack a size; the others show once, few, many or a class for expanded clones.

abundance: many
v_gene: TRBV4-1
d_gene: TRBD2
j_gene: TRBJ2-1
CDR3nt: TGCGCCAGCAGCCCGGCCCCAACGCGCGGGGGAGACGAGCAGTTCTTC
CDR3aa: CASSPAPTRGGDEQFF

abundance: medium-sized
v_gene: TRBV19
d_gene: TRBD2
j_gene: TRBJ2-3
CDR3nt: TGTGCCAGTGTCGGACTAGCGGCTACAGATACGCAGTATTTT
CDR3aa: CASVGLAATDTQYF

abundance: -
v_gene: TRBV20-1
d_gene: -
j_gene: TRBJ1-1
CDR3nt: TGCAGTGCTTCCGACGGGAACACTGAAGCTTTGTTT
CDR3aa: CSASDGNTEALF

abundance: -
v_gene: TRBV5-1
d_gene: -
j_gene: TRBJ2-3
CDR3nt: TGCGCCAGCAGCTTGGGGTTCTCAGATACGCAGTATTTT
CDR3aa: CASSLGFSDTQYF

abundance: -
v_gene: TRBV27
d_gene: -
j_gene: TRBJ2-2
CDR3nt: TGTGCCAGCAGTGTAACCGGGGAGCTGTTTTTT
CDR3aa: CASSVTGELFF

abundance: few
v_gene: TRBV20-1
d_gene: -
j_gene: TRBJ2-7
CDR3nt: TGCAGTGCTAGAGATCCACGGGGTGGTTTGAACGAGCAGTACTTC
CDR3aa: CSARDPRGGLNEQYF

abundance: -
v_gene: TRBV5-4
d_gene: -
j_gene: TRBJ1-1
CDR3nt: TGTGCCAGCAGCTTGGCCAGGGCGAACACTGAAGCTTTCTTT
CDR3aa: CASSLARANTEAFF

abundance: once
v_gene: TRBV9
d_gene: -
j_gene: TRBJ2-2
CDR3nt: TGTGCCAGCAGCGTAGCTGCGGTCACCGGGGAGCTGTTTTTT
CDR3aa: CASSVAAVTGELFF

abundance: -
v_gene: TRBV7-9
d_gene: -
j_gene: TRBJ1-5
CDR3nt: TGTGCCAGCAGCTCATTGCTCCCGGGCGGCGAACCCCAAAATCAGCCCCAGCATTTT
CDR3aa: CASSSLLPGGEPQNQPQHF

abundance: few
v_gene: TRBV6-2/TRBV6-3
d_gene: -
j_gene: TRBJ1-1
CDR3nt: TGTGCCAGCAGTAGAAGAAACACTGAAGCTTTCTTT
CDR3aa: CASSRRNTEAFF

abundance: few
v_gene: TRBV2
d_gene: -
j_gene: TRBJ1-6
CDR3nt: TGTGCCAGCAGTGTGCAGGGGTCGTCGAATTCACCCCTCCACTTT
CDR3aa: CASSVQGSSNSPLHF

abundance: -
v_gene: TRBV4-1
d_gene: TRBD2
j_gene: TRBJ2-1
CDR3nt: TGCGCCAGCAGCCCTCCGCGCCGGGGACTAGCGGGAGGGCCGGTTAATGAGCAGTTCTTC
CDR3aa: CASSPPRRGLAGGPVNEQFF

abundance: -
v_gene: TRBV4-1
d_gene: TRBD1
j_gene: TRBJ2-7
CDR3nt: TGCGCCAGCAGCCCTGGGACAGGTGAATACGAGCAGTACTTC
CDR3aa: CASSPGTGEYEQYF

abundance: few
v_gene: TRBV12-3/TRBV12-4
d_gene: -
j_gene: TRBJ1-4
CDR3nt: TGTGCCAGCAGCCCTGGGCAGAACAATGAAAAACTGTTTTTT
CDR3aa: CASSPGQNNEKLFF

abundance: -
v_gene: TRBV7-2
d_gene: -
j_gene: TRBJ2-3
CDR3nt: TGTGCCAGCAGCTTAGCGAGTTCCCCGTGGGCAGATACGCAGTATTTT
CDR3aa: CASSLASSPWADTQYF

abundance: -
v_gene: TRBV7-8
d_gene: -
j_gene: TRBJ1-6
CDR3nt: TGTGCCAGCAGCTTTCAGGGTAATTCACCCCTCCACTTT
CDR3aa: CASSFQGNSPLHF

abundance: -
v_gene: TRBV6-6
d_gene: -
j_gene: TRBJ1-3
CDR3nt: TGTGCCAGCAGTTACTCTTGGCAGCACTCTGGAAACACCATATATTTT
CDR3aa: CASSYSWQHSGNTIYF

abundance: few
v_gene: TRBV5-1
d_gene: -
j_gene: TRBJ1-5
CDR3nt: TGCGCCAGCAGCCCGGACGGATACAATCAGCCCCAGCATTTT
CDR3aa: CASSPDGYNQPQHF

abundance: few
v_gene: TRBV6-6
d_gene: -
j_gene: TRBJ1-6
CDR3nt: TGTGCCAGCACTACCAGGGAGAATTCACCCCTCCACTTT
CDR3aa: CASTTRENSPLHF

abundance: few
v_gene: TRBV12-3/TRBV12-4
d_gene: TRBD2
j_gene: TRBJ2-2
CDR3nt: TGTGCCAGCCGACCGGGACTAGCGGCCACCGGGGAGCTGTTTTTT
CDR3aa: CASRPGLAATGELFF

abundance: few
v_gene: TRBV6-6
d_gene: TRBD1
j_gene: TRBJ2-7
CDR3nt: TGTGCCAGCAGAAATACCCTACAGGGGGCCCCTTTCGAGCAGTACTTC
CDR3aa: CASRNTLQGAPFEQYF

abundance: many
v_gene: TRBV28
d_gene: -
j_gene: TRBJ2-2
CDR3nt: TGTGCCAGCAGTTCACCCCCGGGCACCGGGGAGCTGTTTTTT
CDR3aa: CASSSPPGTGELFF

abundance: many
v_gene: TRBV27
d_gene: -
j_gene: TRBJ2-7
CDR3nt: TGTGCCAGCAGTCCAACCTATTACTACGAGCAGTACTTC
CDR3aa: CASSPTYYYEQYF